This T cell receptor beta chain was obtained from a study of graft-versus-host responses after intestinal transplantation. Study as a whole: Once they had received anti-thymocyte globulin induction, all recipients took tacrolimus and steroids for approximately 3 years. Study observations and caveats: GvH clones occurred in recipient marrow; some first appeared in ileum or blood.

The protocol was immunoSEQ multiplex PCR, while the TCRdb copy is restricted to in-frame clones and leaves out a portion. Of roughly 92,000 clones in the sample, approximately 87% were seen once. The CDR3 consists of 13 residues. Trimming removed 1 base from V and 3 bases from J, with 7 bases in between. Germline V gene data show CDR1 as SGDLS and CDR2 as YYNGEE. In regard to this clone: Its antigen is unknown.

This sample comprised unstimulated CD4+ T cells sorted from spleen or lymph node cells, obtained before intestinal transplant. The rearrangement uses TRBV9 and TRBJ1-2; D is unclear. The sequence was collected from a human donor who received an intestinal transplant. CDR3 sequence (DNA): TGTGCCAGCAGCGTAACCCACTACTATGGCTACACCTTC. This sequence encodes CASSVTHYYGYTF. Filled out from reference TRBV9 and TRBJ1-2, the complete variable domain reads DSGVTQTPKHLITATGQRVTLRCSPRSGDLSVYWYQQSLDQGLQFLIQYYNGEERAKGNILERFSAQQFPDLHSELNLSSLELGDSALYFCASSVTHYYGYTFGSGTRLTVV.